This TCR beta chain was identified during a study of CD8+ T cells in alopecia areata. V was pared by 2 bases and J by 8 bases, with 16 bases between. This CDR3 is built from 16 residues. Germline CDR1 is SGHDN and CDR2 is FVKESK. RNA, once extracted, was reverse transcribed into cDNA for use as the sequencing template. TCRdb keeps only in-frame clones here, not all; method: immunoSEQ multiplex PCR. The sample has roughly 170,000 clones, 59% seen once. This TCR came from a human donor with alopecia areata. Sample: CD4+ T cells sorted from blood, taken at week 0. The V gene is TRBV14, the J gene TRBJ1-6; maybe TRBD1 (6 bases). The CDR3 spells CASSQSPGAPYSPLHF. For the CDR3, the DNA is TGTGCCAGCAGCCAAAGCCCAGGGGCACCTTATTCACCCCTCCACTTT.